The 2 T cell receptor beta chains presented below share a single source sample, sequenced in a study of cytomegalovirus exposure and HLA in healthy donors. The PCR employed 60 Vbeta primers together with 13 Jbeta primers. The table came from immunoSEQ multiplex PCR; TCRdb's copy has only in-frame clones and leaves some out. The listing contains just under 80,000 clones. The sample comprised PBMCs. These receptors all stem from a young man in good health and CMV-seropositive.

The gene calls are TRBV5-1 and TRBJ1-1; 7 nucleotides agree with TRBD1. CDR1 and CDR2 (germline): SGHRS, YFSETQ. J gave up 4 bases and V 3 bases, and 9 bases lay outside the gene matches. The CDR3 contains 15 residues. CDR3 sequence reads: CASSWSTGESTEAFF. The CDR3 bases are TGCGCCAGCAGCTGGTCTACAGGGGAGAGCACTGAAGCTTTCTTT.

The V gene is TRBV19, the J gene TRBJ1-6; 7 nucleotides match TRBD1. Unmatched junction bases numbered 6, after V lost 7 bases and J lost 3 bases. The V gene's germline CDR1 is LNHDA and CDR2 SQIVND (reference sequence). This CDR3 has 15 amino acids. The CDR3 is CASNSGGSYNSPLHF. In nucleotides, the CDR3 is TGTGCCAGTAATTCAGGGGGGAGCTATAATTCACCCCTCCACTTT.